This TCR beta chain was sequenced for a study of blood T cells in healthy people across ages. Study-wide points: TCR beta diversity correlated strongly with naive T cell percentage.

A sample-barcoded 5' primer and a J-beta primer mix were used in a second PCR of roughly 7 to 12 cycles. MiXCR, applied by TCRdb to the 5' RACE reads, yields one record per CDR3 protein. The sample lists 700,000 or so distinct CDR3 sequences; 40% to 45% were seen once. This clonotype was detected a few times. What it recognizes is unknown. The sample comprised blood. The TCR sequence derives from a man at least 80 years old in good health.

The CDR3: CAWSRQATPYEQYF. CDR3 in DNA: TGTGCCTGGAGTAGACAGGCCACTCCTTACGAGCAGTACTTC. The gene calls are TRBV30 and TRBJ2-7; D is perhaps TRBD1 (6 bases). Germline loops: CDR1 GTSNPN, CDR2 SVGIG (reference sequence). Trimming removed 2 bases at V and 4 bases at J, with 15 bases between. The CDR3 covers 14 residues.